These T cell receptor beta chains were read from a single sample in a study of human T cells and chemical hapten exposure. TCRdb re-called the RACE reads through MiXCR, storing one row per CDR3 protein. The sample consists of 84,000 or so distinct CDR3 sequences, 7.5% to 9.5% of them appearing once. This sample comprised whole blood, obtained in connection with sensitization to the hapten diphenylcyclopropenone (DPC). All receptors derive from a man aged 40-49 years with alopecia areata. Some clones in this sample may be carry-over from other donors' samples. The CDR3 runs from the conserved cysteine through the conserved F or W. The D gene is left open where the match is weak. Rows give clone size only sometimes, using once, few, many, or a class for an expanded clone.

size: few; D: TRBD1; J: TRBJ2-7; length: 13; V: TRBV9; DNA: TGTGCCAGCAGCGTGGGGACAGCCTACGAGCAGTACTTC; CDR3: CASSVGTAYEQYF
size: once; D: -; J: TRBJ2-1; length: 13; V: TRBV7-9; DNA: TGTGCCAGCAGCTTATACTCGGTCGGTGAGCAGTTCTTC; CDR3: CASSLYSVGEQFF
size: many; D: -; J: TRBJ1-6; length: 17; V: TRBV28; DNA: TGTGCCAGCAGTTTATCCCAGGGAGGCTCCTATAATTCACCCCTCCACTTT; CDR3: CASSLSQGGSYNSPLHF
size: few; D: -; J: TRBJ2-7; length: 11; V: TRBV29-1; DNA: TGCAGCCCAGGGCACTCCTACGAGCAGTACTTC; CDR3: CSPGHSYEQYF
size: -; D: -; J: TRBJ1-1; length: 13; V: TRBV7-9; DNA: TGTGCCAGCAGCTTGACCGTTCCCCGTGAAGCTTTCTTT; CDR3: CASSLTVPREAFF
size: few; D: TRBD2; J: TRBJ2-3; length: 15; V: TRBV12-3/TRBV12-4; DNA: TGTGCCAGCAGTTTGGACGGGAGGATGGCAGATACGCAGTATTTT; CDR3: CASSLDGRMADTQYF
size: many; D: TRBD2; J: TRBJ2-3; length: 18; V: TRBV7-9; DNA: TGTGCCAGCAGCTTAGCTCTAGCGGGAGGGCCCTCATCCGATACGCAGTATTTT; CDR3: CASSLALAGGPSSDTQYF
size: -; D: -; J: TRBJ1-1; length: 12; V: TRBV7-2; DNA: TGTGCCAGCAGCTCCCTCTTAACTGAAGCTTTCTTT; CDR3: CASSSLLTEAFF
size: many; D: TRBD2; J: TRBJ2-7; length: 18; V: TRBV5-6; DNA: TGTGCCAGCAGCTCGACTAGCGGGAGTGGAAGGGGGATCTACGAGCAGTACTTC; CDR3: CASSSTSGSGRGIYEQYF
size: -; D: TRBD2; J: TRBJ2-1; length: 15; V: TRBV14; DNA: TGTGCCAGCAGCCCCACTAGCGGGAAGGGCAATGAGCAGTTCTTC; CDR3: CASSPTSGKGNEQFF
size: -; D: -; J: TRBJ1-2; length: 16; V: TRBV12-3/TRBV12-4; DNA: TGTGCCAGCAGTTTAGCAGGGTATGGTGGTAACTATGGCTACACCTTC; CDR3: CASSLAGYGGNYGYTF
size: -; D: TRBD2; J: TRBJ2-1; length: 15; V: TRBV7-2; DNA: TGTGCCAGCAGCCCCGGGACTAGCGGGAGGGCCGGGCAGTTCTTC; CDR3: CASSPGTSGRAGQFF
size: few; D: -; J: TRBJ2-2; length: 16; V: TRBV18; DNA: TGTGCCAGCTCACCGATTTTAGACGCGAACACCGGGGAGCTGTTTTTT; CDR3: CASSPILDANTGELFF
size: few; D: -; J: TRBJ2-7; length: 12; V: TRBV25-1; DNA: TGTGCCAGCAGGGGGACATCCTACGAGCAGTACTTC; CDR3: CASRGTSYEQYF
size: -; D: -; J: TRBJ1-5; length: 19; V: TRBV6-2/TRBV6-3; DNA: TGTGCCAGCAGTTACCCCAGCCGGGGTTACACGGAGAGCAATCAGCCCCAGCATTTT; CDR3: CASSYPSRGYTESNQPQHF
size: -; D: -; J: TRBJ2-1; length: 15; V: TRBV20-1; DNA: TGCAGTGCTAGAGGCCCAGATAAAGTATACAATGAGCAGTTCTTC; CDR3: CSARGPDKVYNEQFF
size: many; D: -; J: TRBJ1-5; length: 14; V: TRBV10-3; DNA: TGTGCCATCAGTGAACGGAATACCAATCAGCCCCAGCATTTT; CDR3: CAISERNTNQPQHF
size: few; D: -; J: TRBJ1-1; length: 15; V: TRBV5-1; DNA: TGCGCCAGCAGCCCATCCCCAGTTGACGACACTGAAGCTTTCTTT; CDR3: CASSPSPVDDTEAFF
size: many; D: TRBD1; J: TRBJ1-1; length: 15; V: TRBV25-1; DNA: TGTGCCAGCAGTGAACGCAGGGGGCTCGGCACTGAAGCTTTCTTT; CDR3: CASSERRGLGTEAFF
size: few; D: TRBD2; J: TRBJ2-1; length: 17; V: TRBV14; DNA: TGTGCCAGCAGCCAAGTATCCACGGGGGGACCCTACAATGAGCAGTTCTTC; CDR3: CASSQVSTGGPYNEQFF
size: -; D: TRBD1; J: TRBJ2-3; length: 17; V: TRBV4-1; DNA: TGCGCCAGCAGCCAAGATGGACAGGGGGCGCCTCAAGATACGCAGTATTTT; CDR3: CASSQDGQGAPQDTQYF
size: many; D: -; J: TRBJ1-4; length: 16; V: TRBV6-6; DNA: TGTGCCAGCCTTTATGGAGACAAGGGACCTTCTGAAAAACTGTTTTTT; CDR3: CASLYGDKGPSEKLFF
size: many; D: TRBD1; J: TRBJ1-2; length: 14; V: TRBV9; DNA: TGTGCCAGCAGCGTAGAGGGACAGGGGGCAGGCTACACCTTC; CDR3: CASSVEGQGAGYTF
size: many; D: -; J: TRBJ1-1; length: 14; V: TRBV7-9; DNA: TGTGCCAGCAGCTTAGATTCGAAAAGGACTGAAGCTTTCTTT; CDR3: CASSLDSKRTEAFF
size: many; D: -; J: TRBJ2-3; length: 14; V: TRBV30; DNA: TGTGCCTGGAGTATTGTGGGGGGCACAGATACGCAGTATTTT; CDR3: CAWSIVGGTDTQYF
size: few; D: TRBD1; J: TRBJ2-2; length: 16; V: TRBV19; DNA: TGTGCCAGTAATGGGGACAGGACAACGAACACCGGGGAGCTGTTTTTT; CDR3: CASNGDRTTNTGELFF
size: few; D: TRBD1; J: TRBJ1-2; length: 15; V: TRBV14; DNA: TGTGCCAGCAGCCGTGGACAGGACGGGATCTATGGCTACACCTTC; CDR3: CASSRGQDGIYGYTF
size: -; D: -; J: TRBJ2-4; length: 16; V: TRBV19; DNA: TGTGCCAGTAGTATAGCGGGGACCTCGGGCCTAAACATTCAGTACTTC; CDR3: CASSIAGTSGLNIQYF
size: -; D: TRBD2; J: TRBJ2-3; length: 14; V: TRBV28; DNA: TGTGCCAGCAGTTTACCGGGGGGGAGGTTGGAGCAGTATTTT; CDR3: CASSLPGGRLEQYF
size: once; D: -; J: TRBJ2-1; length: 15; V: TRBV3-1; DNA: TGTGCCAGAAGCCTGGTCGGGTCGTCCTACAATGAGCAGTTCTTC; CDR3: CARSLVGSSYNEQFF
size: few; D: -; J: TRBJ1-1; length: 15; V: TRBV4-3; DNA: TGCGCCAGCAGCCAAGATTATGGCAGGCAAACTGAAGCTTTCTTT; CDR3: CASSQDYGRQTEAFF
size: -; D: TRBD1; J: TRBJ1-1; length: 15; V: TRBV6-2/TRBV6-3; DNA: TGTGCCAGCAGTTACGGGGACAGGGGATTCACTGAAGCTTTCTTT; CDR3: CASSYGDRGFTEAFF
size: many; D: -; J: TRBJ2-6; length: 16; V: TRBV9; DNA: TGTGCCAGCAGCGCGGACAGTAGCTCTGGGGCCAACGTCCTGACTTTC; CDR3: CASSADSSSGANVLTF
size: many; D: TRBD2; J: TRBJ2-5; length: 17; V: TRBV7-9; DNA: TGTGCCAGCAGCTTACTAGCGGGAGGGGTTCGGCAAGAGACCCAGTACTTC; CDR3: CASSLLAGGVRQETQYF